These T cell receptor beta chains were read from a single sample in a study of cytomegalovirus exposure and HLA in healthy donors. The repertoire was sequenced with immunoSEQ multiplex PCR; TCRdb's copy has only in-frame clones and lacks some. Among some 130,000 clones listed, 80% were seen once. The sequenced material came from PBMCs. The receptors were gathered from a man aged 30 to 39 in good health and CMV-seronegative. Both conserved end residues are trimmed from each CDR3. Where a row states a size, it is once, few, many or the class of an expanded clone; other rows omit it.

cdr3_aa	clone_size	v_call	j_call	cdr3_length
ASSRIRGGGTRADTQY	NA	TRBV7-2	TRBJ2-3	16
ASRPKRTGGFGYT	NA	TRBV19	TRBJ1-2	13
AISESGRGGAGEQY	NA	TRBV10-3	TRBJ2-7	14
ASSFKGGVTEAF	NA	TRBV27	TRBJ1-1	12
ASSDPGGVFNGELF	NA	TRBV9	TRBJ2-2	14
ASSGSSGSSGVETQY	NA	TRBV28	TRBJ2-5	15
ASSWGRFRAEAF	NA	TRBV27	TRBJ1-1	12
ASSTPAGGEETQY	NA	TRBV6-5	TRBJ2-5	13
ASSSGGNIQY	few	TRBV6-5	TRBJ2-4	10
ASSLEGGAYNEQF	NA	TRBV7-9	TRBJ2-1	13
SAQTPVSYNEQF	NA	TRBV29-1	TRBJ2-1	12
ARNYRDRGYGYT	NA	TRBV30	TRBJ1-2	12
ASSSQRAGANVLT	NA	TRBV28	TRBJ2-6	13
ASSPQTGPPEAF	few	TRBV11-2	TRBJ1-1	12
ASSPPGLALYNEQF	NA	TRBV18	TRBJ2-1	14
ASSQGWASYNEQF	NA	TRBV4-3	TRBJ2-1	13
ASSRTSSSSYEQY	NA	TRBV6-6	TRBJ2-7	13
ASGRAVGRRTDTQY	NA	TRBV5-1	TRBJ2-3	14
ASSSGGAPSYEQY	NA	TRBV28	TRBJ2-7	13
ASREPPGPQH	NA	TRBV9	TRBJ1-5	10
ASSPSDGGEH	few	TRBV28	TRBJ1-5	10
ASSRLSAGANVLT	NA	TRBV10-2	TRBJ2-6	13
SGKRGRGTQY	once	TRBV29-1	TRBJ2-3	10
ASSWSGTYEQY	NA	TRBV25-1	TRBJ2-7	11
ASKREGNEQY	NA	TRBV5-1	TRBJ2-7	10
ASSQDTSGNNEQF	NA	TRBV4-3	TRBJ2-1	13
ASSLSGGNGYT	NA	TRBV5-1	TRBJ1-2	11
ASSLALQGNEQF	NA	TRBV5-4	TRBJ2-1	12
ASSSLFEGYEQY	NA	TRBV6-6	TRBJ2-7	12
ASSESLAGLLEQF	NA	TRBV10-1	TRBJ2-1	13
ASSDAGSGNTIY	NA	TRBV25-1	TRBJ1-3	12
ASSYPWGLAESNEQF	NA	TRBV19	TRBJ2-1	15
ASSLVGDRFLAF	NA	TRBV7-2	TRBJ1-1	12
ASSLSGQRNTIY	NA	TRBV27	TRBJ1-3	12
SVEDPNSGGNGYT	NA	TRBV29-1	TRBJ1-2	13
ASSLVGGNTIY	few	TRBV7-9	TRBJ1-3	11
ASSERPPDTQY	NA	TRBV7-6	TRBJ2-3	11
ASRGETNYEQY	NA	TRBV6-1	TRBJ2-7	11
ASSLGQGSFGNTIY	NA	TRBV5-4	TRBJ1-3	14
ASSPQGGPTAKNIQY	NA	TRBV9	TRBJ2-4	15
ASNYMGHPVADTQY	NA	TRBV6-5	TRBJ2-3	14
ASSGSGQGAPGEQY	few	TRBV28	TRBJ2-7	14
ASSLAWTAVKTDTQY	NA	TRBV7-2	TRBJ2-3	15
ASSELPAGTYEQY	NA	TRBV6-1	TRBJ2-7	13
ASGGTSGRGGANVLT	NA	TRBV5-1	TRBJ2-6	15
ASTQAQRNYGYT	once	TRBV28	TRBJ1-2	12
ASSPGTGGFGELF	NA	TRBV18	TRBJ2-2	13
ASRQGGGGANVLT	NA	TRBV5-1	TRBJ2-6	13
ASSFPLSGTSTDTQY	NA	TRBV28	TRBJ2-3	15
ASSTSGTGTDTQY	once	TRBV28	TRBJ2-3	13
AWSGRDTQY	NA	TRBV30	TRBJ2-3	9
ASSFSWGGGTEAF	few	TRBV28	TRBJ1-1	13
ASGGGDRSGQPQH	NA	TRBV28	TRBJ1-5	13
ASSPPTGGRSEAF	NA	TRBV28	TRBJ1-1	13
ASSFSSGRGTGELF	NA	TRBV7-2	TRBJ2-2	14